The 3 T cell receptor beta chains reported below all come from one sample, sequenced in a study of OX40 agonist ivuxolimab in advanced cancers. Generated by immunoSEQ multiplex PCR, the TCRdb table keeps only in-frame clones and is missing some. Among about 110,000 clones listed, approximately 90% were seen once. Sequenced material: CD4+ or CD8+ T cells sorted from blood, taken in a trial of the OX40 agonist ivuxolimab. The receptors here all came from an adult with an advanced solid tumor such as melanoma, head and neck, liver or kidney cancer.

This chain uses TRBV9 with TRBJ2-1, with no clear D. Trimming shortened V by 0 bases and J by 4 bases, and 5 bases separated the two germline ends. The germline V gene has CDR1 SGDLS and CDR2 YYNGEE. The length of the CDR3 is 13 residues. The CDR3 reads CASSVDNYNEQFF. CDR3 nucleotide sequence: TGTGCCAGCAGCGTAGATAATTACAATGAGCAGTTCTTC.

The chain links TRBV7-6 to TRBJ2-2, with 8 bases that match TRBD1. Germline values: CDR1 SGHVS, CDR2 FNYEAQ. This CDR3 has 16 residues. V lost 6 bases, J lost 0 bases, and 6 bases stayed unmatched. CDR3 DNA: TGTGCCAGCAGAATCGGACAGGGAGCGAACACCGGGGAGCTGTTTTTT. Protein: CASRIGQGANTGELFF.

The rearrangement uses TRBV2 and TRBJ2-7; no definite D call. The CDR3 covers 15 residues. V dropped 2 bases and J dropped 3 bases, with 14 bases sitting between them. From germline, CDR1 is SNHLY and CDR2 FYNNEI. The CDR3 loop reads CASSERLLGGYEQYF. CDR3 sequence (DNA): TGTGCCAGCAGTGAACGCTTGCTGGGCGGCTACGAGCAGTACTTC. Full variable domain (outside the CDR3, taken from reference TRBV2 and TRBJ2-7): EPEVTQTPSHQVTQMGQEVILRCVPISNHLYFYWYRQILGQKVEFLVSFYNNEISEKSEIFDDQFSVERPDGSNFTLKIRSTKLEDSAMYFCASSERLLGGYEQYFGPGTRLTVT.